The following is a T cell receptor beta chain sequence with its context. Its antigen is not known. This record comes from a study of identical twins. The germline V gene encodes CDR1 SGHVS and CDR2 FNYEAQ. Trimming shortened V by 5 bases and J by 4 bases, and 13 bases separated the two germline ends. This CDR3 spans 14 amino acids. Study observations and caveats: In monozygotic twins, models underestimated the sharing of out-of-frame TCR alpha. Insertions ran lower in abundant cord blood beta clonotypes, though not in memory repertoires.

TCRdb processed the 5' RACE reads anew with MiXCR; each CDR3 protein has one entry. The sample has approximately 1.8 million distinct CDR3 sequences, about 32% seen once. The material sequenced was cord blood. The receptor was isolated from a newborn girl in good health. This sequence joins TRBV7-6 and TRBJ2-3; D is unclear. CDR3 amino acids: CASSPRIEADTQYF. DNA for the CDR3: TGTGCCAGCAGCCCCCGGATTGAGGCAGATACGCAGTATTTT.